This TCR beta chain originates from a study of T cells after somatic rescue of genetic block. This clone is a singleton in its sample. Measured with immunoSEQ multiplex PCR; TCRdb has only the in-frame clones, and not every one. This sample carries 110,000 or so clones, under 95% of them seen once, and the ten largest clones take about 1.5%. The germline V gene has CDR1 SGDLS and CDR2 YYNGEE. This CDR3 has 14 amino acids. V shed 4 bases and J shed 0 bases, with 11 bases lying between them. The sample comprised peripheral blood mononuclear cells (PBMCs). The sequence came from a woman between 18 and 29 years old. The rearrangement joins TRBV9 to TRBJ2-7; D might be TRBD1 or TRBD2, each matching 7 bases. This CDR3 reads CASSPGGDSYEQYF. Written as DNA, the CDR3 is TGTGCCAGCAGCCCAGGGGGGGACTCCTACGAGCAGTACTTC.